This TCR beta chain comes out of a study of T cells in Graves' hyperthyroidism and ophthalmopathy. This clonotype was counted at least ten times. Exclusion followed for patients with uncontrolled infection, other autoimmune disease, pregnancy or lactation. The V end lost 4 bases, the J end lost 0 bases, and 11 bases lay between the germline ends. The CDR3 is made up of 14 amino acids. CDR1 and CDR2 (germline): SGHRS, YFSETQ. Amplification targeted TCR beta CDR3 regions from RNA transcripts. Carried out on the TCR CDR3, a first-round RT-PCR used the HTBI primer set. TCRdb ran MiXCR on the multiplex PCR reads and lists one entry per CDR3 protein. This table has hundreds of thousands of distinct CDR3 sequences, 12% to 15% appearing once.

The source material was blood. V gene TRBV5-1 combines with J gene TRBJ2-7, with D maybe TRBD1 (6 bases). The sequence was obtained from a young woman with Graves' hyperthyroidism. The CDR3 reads CASSLRDNSYEQYF. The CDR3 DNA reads TGCGCCAGCAGCCTCCGGGACAACTCCTACGAGCAGTACTTC.